The next 6 T cell receptor beta chains were all read from a single sample in a study of blood T cell repertoires in COVID-19. Method: immunoSEQ multiplex PCR; TCRdb's copy keeps in-frame clones and lacks some. The table lists 210,000 or so clones, roughly 79% of them singletons. Sequenced input: PBMCs or T cells enriched from blood (not recorded which). The receptors here all came from a woman in her forties or fifties with acute COVID-19.

The chain combines TRBV9 with TRBJ2-7, with a tentative D call TRBD1 (6 bases). The germline gives CDR1 SGDLS, CDR2 YYNGEE. Trimming stripped 3 bases from V and 9 bases from J, with 13 bases between. The length of the CDR3 is 12 residues. The CDR3 sequence: CASSAIRGGQYF. CDR3 in DNA: TGTGCCAGCAGCGCAATCAGGGGCGGGCAGTACTTC.

The V and J genes are TRBV24-1 and TRBJ2-3; 7 positions agree with TRBD2. Trimming removed 6 bases from V and 0 bases from J; junction bases left unmatched: 5. Germline CDR1 and CDR2: KGHDR and SFDVKD. The CDR3 has 15 amino acids. This CDR3 reads CATSRWEGSTDTQYF. The DNA of the CDR3 is TGTGCCACCAGTCGGTGGGAGGGTAGCACAGATACGCAGTATTTT.

The chain combines TRBV13 with TRBJ1-5, with 9 nucleotides matching TRBD1. Per germline, CDR1 PRHDT and CDR2 FYEKMQ (reference sequence). This CDR3 contains 15 residues. The trim removed 3 bases at V and 7 bases at J, leaving 7 bases unmatched. The chain's CDR3 is CASSLGTGTRQPQHF. The DNA for the CDR3 is TGTGCCAGCAGCTTGGGGACAGGGACGCGGCAGCCCCAGCATTTT.

This clone was picked up a small number of times. The gene calls are TRBV21-1 and TRBJ1-2; the listed D gene, TRBD1, was not tested against the DNA. TRBV21-1 is listed as a pseudogene. The CDR3 sequence is 15 residues long. Written as DNA, the CDR3 is TGTGCCAGCAGCAAAGGCCAGGGGCCCAACTATGGCTACACCTTC. This sequence encodes CASSKGQGPNYGYTF.

CDR3 sequence (DNA): TGTGCCAGCAGTATCAGGGAGGCCGGGGAGCTGTTTTTT. Translated, it gives CASSIREAGELFF. V and J are TRBV12-3 or TRBV12-4 and TRBJ2-2; TRBD2 might be the D (6 bases). V lost 5 bases and J 6 bases, leaving 10 bases between the germline ends. The CDR3 runs 13 residues.

The chain links TRBV19 to TRBJ1-5; 9 positions match TRBD1. Trimming at V came to 1 base and at J to 7 bases, leaving 5 bases not matched to a gene. Germline lookup yields CDR1 LNHDA and CDR2 SQIVND (reference sequence). This CDR3 spans 15 amino acids. For the CDR3, the DNA is TGTGCCAGTAGTATAGGCGGGACAGGGAGCCAGCCCCAGCATTTT. Residues: CASSIGGTGSQPQHF.